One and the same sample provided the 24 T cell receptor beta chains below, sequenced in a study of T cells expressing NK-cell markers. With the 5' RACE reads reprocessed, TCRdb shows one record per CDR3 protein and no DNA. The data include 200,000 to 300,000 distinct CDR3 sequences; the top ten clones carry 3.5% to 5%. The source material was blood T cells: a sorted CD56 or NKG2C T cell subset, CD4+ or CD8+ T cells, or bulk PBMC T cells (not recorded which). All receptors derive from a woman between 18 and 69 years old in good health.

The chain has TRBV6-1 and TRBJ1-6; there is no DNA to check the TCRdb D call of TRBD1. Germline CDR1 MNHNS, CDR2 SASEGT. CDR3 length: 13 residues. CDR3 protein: CASTNRDNSPLHF.

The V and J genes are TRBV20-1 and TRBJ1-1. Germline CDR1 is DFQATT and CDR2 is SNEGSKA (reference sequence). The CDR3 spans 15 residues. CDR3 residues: CSARDWGGVNTEAFF.

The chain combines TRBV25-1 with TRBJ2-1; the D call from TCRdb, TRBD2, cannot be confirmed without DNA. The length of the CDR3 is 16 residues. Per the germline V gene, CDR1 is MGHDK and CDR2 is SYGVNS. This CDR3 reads CASSEGSGGGFSEQFF.

CDR3 protein: CAISESSRSGGSETQYF. The rearrangement uses TRBV10-3 and TRBJ2-5; absent DNA, TCRdb's TRBD2 call cannot be checked. Germline CDR1 reads ENHRY; CDR2 reads SYGVKD. CDR3 length equals 17 residues.

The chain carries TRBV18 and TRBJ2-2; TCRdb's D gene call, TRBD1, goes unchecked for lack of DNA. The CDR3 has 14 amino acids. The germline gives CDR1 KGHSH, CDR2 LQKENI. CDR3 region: CASSRDRDTGELFF.

The CDR3 is CASRPDRAAGANVLTF. The rearrangement uses TRBV12-3 or TRBV12-4 and TRBJ2-6; TCRdb's assignment of TRBD1 cannot be checked, as there is no DNA. This CDR3 comprises 16 residues.

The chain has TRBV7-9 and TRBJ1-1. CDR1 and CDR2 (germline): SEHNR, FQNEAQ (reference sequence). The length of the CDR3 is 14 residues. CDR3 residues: CASSLSGALAEAFF.

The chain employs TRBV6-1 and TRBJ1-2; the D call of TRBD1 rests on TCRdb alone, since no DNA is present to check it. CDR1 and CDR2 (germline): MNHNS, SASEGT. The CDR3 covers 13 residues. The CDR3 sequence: CASSIDRGWGYTF.

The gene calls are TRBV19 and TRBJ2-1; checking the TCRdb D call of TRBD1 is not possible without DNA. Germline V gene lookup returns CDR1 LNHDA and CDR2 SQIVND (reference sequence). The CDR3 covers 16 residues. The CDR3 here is CASSIEGALLYNEQFF.

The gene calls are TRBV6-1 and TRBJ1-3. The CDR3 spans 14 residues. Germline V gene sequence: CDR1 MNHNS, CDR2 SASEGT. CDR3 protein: CASTHQFSGNTIYF.

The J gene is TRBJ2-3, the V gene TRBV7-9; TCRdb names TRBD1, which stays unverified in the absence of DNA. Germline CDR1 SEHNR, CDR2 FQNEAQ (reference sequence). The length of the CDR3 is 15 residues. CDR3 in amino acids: CASSFKGESTDTQYF. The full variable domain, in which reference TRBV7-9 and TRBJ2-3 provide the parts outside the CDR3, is DTGVSQNPRHKITKRGQNVTFRCDPISEHNRLYWYRQTLGQGPEFLTYFQNEAQLEKSRLLSDRFSAERPKGSFSTLEIQRTEQGDSAMYLCASSFKGESTDTQYFGPGTRLTVL.

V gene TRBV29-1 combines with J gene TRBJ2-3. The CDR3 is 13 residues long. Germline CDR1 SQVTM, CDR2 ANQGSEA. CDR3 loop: CSVAMAGADTQYF.

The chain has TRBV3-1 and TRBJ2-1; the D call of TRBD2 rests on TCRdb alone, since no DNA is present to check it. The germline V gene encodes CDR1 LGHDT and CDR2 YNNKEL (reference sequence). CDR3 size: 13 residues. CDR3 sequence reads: CASSQEGRNEQFF.

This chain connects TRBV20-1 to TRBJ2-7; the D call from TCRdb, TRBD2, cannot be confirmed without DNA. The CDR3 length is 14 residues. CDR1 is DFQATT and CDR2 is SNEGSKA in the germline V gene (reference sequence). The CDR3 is CSATGTRGFYEQYF.

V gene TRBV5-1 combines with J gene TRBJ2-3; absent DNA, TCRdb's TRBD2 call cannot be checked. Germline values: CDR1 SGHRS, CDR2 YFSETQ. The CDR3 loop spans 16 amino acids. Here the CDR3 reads CASSLTSGGYGDTQYF.

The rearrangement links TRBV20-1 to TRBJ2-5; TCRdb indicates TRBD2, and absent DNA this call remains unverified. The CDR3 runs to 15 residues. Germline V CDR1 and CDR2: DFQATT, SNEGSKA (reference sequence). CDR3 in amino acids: CSATHSGGLQETQYF.

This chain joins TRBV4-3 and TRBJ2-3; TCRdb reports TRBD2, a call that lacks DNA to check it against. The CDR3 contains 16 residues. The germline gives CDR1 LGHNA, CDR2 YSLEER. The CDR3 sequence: CASSQAGTSGTDTQYF.

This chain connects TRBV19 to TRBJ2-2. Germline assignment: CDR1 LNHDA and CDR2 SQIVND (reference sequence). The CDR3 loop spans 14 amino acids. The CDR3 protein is CASSIEVNTGELFF.

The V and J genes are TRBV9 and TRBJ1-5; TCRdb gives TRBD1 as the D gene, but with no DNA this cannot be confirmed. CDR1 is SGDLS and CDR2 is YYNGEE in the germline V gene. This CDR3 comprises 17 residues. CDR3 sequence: CASSVDPDGGSNQPQHF.

The chain's CDR3 is CASSFSWGSGTYNEQFF. V is TRBV5-5 and J is TRBJ2-1; no DNA is available, so the TRBD2 call from TCRdb remains unchecked. This CDR3 comprises 17 residues. Germline loops: CDR1 SGHKS, CDR2 YYEKEE (reference sequence). The variable domain in full, with the rest retrieved from reference TRBV5-5 and TRBJ2-1, is DAGVTQSPTHLIKTRGQQVTLRCSPISGHKSVSWYQQVLGQGPQFIFQYYEKEERGRGNFPDRFSARQFPNYSSELNVNALLLGDSALYLCASSFSWGSGTYNEQFFGPGTRLTVL.

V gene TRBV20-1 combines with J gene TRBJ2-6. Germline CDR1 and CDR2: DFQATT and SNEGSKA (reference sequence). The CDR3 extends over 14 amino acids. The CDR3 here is CSATWGSGANVLTF.

The CDR3 region is CATRDRLTEQFF. The chain links TRBV6-5 to TRBJ2-1; TCRdb names TRBD1, which stays unverified in the absence of DNA. CDR1 and CDR2 from the germline V gene are MNHEY and SVGAGI. The CDR3 runs 12 residues.

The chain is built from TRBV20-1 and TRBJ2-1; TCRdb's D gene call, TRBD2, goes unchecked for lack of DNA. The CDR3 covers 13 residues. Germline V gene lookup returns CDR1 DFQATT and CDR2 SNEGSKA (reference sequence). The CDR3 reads CSARGGGAQEQFF.

The CDR3 is CASSSRQGVDSPLHF. The rearrangement uses TRBV25-1 and TRBJ1-6; with no DNA, the TCRdb D assignment of TRBD1 cannot be verified. Per the germline V gene, CDR1 is MGHDK and CDR2 is SYGVNS. The CDR3 sequence is 15 residues long.